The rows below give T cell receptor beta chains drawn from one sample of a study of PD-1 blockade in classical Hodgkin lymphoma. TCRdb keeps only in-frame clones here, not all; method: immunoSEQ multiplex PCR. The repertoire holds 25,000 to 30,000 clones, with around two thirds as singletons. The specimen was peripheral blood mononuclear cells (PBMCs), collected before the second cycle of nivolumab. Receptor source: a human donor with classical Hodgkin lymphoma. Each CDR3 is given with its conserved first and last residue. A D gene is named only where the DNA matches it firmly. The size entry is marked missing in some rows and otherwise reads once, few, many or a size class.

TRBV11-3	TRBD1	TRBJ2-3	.	CASSLEGTGVADTQYF	TGTGCCAGCAGCTTAGAGGGGACAGGGGTCGCAGATACGCAGTATTTT
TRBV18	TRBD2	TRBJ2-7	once	CASSPSSGGKTYSYEQYF	TGTGCCAGCTCACCCAGTAGCGGGGGGAAGACCTACTCCTACGAGCAGTACTTC
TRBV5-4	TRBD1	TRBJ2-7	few	CASSSPIGQGAREQYF	TGTGCCAGCAGCTCGCCGATCGGGCAGGGGGCGCGAGAGCAGTACTTC
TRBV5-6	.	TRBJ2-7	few	CASSLTARTSYEQYF	TGTGCCAGCAGCTTGACAGCCCGAACCTCCTACGAGCAGTACTTC
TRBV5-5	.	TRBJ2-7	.	CASSLNGAVSYEQYF	TGTGCCAGCAGCTTGAACGGGGCGGTTAGCTACGAGCAGTACTTC
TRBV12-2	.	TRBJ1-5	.	CASRLSQSNQPQHF	TGTGCAAGTCGCCTATCACAGTCGAATCAGCCCCAGCATTTT
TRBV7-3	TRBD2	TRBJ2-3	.	CASSPLGLAGGLGDTQYF	TGTGCCAGCAGCCCGTTGGGACTAGCGGGAGGGCTAGGAGATACGCAGTATTTT
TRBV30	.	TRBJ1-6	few	CASRGTAVGSPLHF	TGTGCCTCCCGAGGGACCGCCGTTGGATCACCCCTCCACTTT
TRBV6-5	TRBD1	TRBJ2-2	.	CASSSPGQYTGELFF	TGTGCCAGCAGTTCACCGGGACAGTACACCGGGGAGCTGTTTTTT
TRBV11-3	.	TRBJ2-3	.	CASSLGADTQYF	TGTGCCAGCAGCTTAGGGGCAGATACGCAGTATTTT
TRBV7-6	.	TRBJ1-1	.	CASSLGGGNTEAFF	TGTGCCAGCAGCTTGGGAGGGGGGAACACTGAAGCTTTCTTT
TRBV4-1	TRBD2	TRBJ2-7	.	CASSQGSASGYEQYF	TGCGCCAGCAGCCAAGGCTCGGCTAGCGGGTACGAGCAGTACTTC
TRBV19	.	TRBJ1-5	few	CASGDHYQPQHF	TGTGCCAGTGGGGACCATTATCAGCCCCAGCATTTT
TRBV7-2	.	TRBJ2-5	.	CASSFRGETQYF	TGTGCCAGCAGCTTTAGGGGGGAGACCCAGTACTTC
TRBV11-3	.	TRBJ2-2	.	CASSPNSVQNTGELFF	TGTGCCAGCAGCCCTAACAGTGTGCAAAACACCGGGGAGCTGTTTTTT
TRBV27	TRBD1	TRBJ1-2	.	CASSYVGGQGNGYTF	TGTGCCAGCAGTTATGTGGGGGGACAGGGGAATGGCTACACCTTC
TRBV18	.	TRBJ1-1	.	CASSQDSSNTEAFF	TGTGCCAGCTCTCAGGACAGTTCGAACACTGAAGCTTTCTTT
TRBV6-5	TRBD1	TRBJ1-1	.	CASSYGDSLLNTEAFF	TGTGCCAGCAGTTACGGGGACAGCCTTTTGAACACTGAAGCTTTCTTT
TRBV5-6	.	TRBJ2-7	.	CASSLVWGWNSYEQYF	TGTGCCAGCAGCTTGGTCTGGGGATGGAACTCCTACGAGCAGTACTTC
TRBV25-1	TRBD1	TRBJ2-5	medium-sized	CASSLTGVETQYF	TGTGCCAGCAGTTTGACAGGGGTGGAGACCCAGTACTTC